The entry that follows covers one T cell receptor beta chain sequence. Its antigen remains unknown. The sample comes from a study of Ad26.COV2.S vaccination and SARS-CoV-2 variants. Across the study: Donor participated within the Ad26.COV2.S arm of the COV1001 trial.

Some clones are missing from TCRdb's copy, which holds only in-frame ones; the method was immunoSEQ multiplex PCR. The sample consists of about 680,000 clones, about 90% of them appearing once. Study-wide points: For non-spike TCRs, breadth in vaccine recipients resembled that in placebo recipients. Spike-specific TCR breadth ran higher among vaccine recipients than placebo recipients.

Stated treatment: approximately 18 received Ad26.COV2.S at low or high dose, single or two shots; 5 received placebo; per-sample allocation not given. The samples date from day 63 after the first vaccine or placebo injection. The individual, an adult aged 18-55 years, was a donor in Boston. This CDR3 is built from 14 residues. Unmatched junction bases numbered 3, after V lost 1 base and J lost 6 bases. The germline V gene encodes CDR1 SGHVS and CDR2 FQNEAQ. The gene calls are TRBV7-8 and TRBJ2-1, with TRBD1 matching over 7 bases. This material consisted of peripheral blood, taken in a trial of Ad26.COV2.S vaccine versus placebo. The clonotype originates from a person between 18 and 60 years old who received the Ad26.COV2.S COVID-19 vaccine or a placebo. CDR3 nucleotides: TGTGCCAGCAGCTTAGGCCACAGGGGCAATGAGCAGTTCTTC. Its translation is CASSLGHRGNEQFF.